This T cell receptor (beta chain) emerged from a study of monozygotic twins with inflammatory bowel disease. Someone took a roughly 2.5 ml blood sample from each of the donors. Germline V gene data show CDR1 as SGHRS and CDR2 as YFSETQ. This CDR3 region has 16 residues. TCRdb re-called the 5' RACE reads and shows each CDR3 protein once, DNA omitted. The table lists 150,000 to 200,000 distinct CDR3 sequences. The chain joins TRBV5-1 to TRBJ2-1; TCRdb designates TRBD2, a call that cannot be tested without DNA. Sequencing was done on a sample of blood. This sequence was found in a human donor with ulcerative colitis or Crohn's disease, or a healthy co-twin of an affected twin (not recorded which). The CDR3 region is CASSLVAGGPYNEQFF.